The clone carrying this T cell receptor beta chain was seen at least ten times. Its antigen remains unidentified. CDR1 is SEHNR and CDR2 is FQNEAQ in the germline V gene (reference sequence). Trimming stripped 1 base from V and 4 bases from J, with 11 bases between. The CDR3 runs 14 residues. This sample stems from a study of molecular identifiers for immune sequencing clone quantification. Study-level results: With a barcode shared among identical TCR molecules, highly expanded clone sizes could be underestimated. In a background of around 920,000 naive cells, spiked Jurkat TCR RNA from one cell was reportedly detectable.

Using 10%, 30% or 50% RNA, naive CD8 libraries were derived from approximately 20,000 to 1,000,000 sorted cells. The use of previously described methods and listed TCR primers produced the bulk TCR libraries. Using its own MiXCR run on the PCR reads, TCRdb lists one record per CDR3 protein. The repertoire holds hundreds of thousands of distinct CDR3 sequences, with 15% to 20% as singletons. This clonotype originated in a human donor in good health. Some libraries in this study had Jurkat cell RNA spiked in. The V call is TRBV7-9, the J call TRBJ2-7; unclear D gene. The sample was naive CD8+ T cells from blood, with Jurkat cell RNA spiked in. This sample's subset: FACS-sorted CD8+CD4-CCR7+CD45RA+ naive T cells. CDR3 protein: CASSLVGQLYEQYF. CDR3 bases: TGTGCCAGCAGCTTAGTAGGGCAGCTTTACGAGCAGTACTTC.